This entry describes one T cell receptor beta chain. No antigen is known for it. Base qualities are not at hand, and no much larger clone is one base apart. The same CDR3 is also encoded by other DNA sequences in this sample. These data are taken from a study of OX40 agonist ivuxolimab in advanced cancers. Looking at the study overall: The costimulatory receptor OX40 (CD134) was targeted by ivuxolimab, a fully human IgG2 agonistic monoclonal antibody. Intravenous ivuxolimab was administered to patients every 2 weeks at six dose levels: 0.01, 0.1, 0.3, 1.5, 3 and 10 mg/kg. Of the approximately 50 dose-escalation patients, hepatocellular carcinoma was present in about 20, melanoma in around 15, renal cell carcinoma in 9 and head and neck cancer in 9. In the dose-escalation cohort, 82.7% of patients were male, and the mean age was 60 years with a range of roughly 20 to 80. Prior anti-PD-1, anti-PD-L1 or anti-CTLA-4 therapy was permitted, and 30% to 45% of dose-escalation patients had received checkpoint inhibitors. Partial responses were achieved by three dose-escalation patients, of whom one had hepatocellular carcinoma and two had cutaneous melanoma. Peripheral TCRbeta sequencing aimed to test whether ivuxolimab altered TCR sequence diversity and caused clonal T-cell expansion. The paper describes the monotherapy dose-escalation part (N of about 52 patients) of the phase I trial of ivuxolimab. General study outcomes and caveats: In the 0.1-3.0 mg/kg groups, partial responders had among the lowest normalized peripheral clonal expansion, particularly in CD8+ T cells. Low levels of normalized T-cell clonal expansion were also shown by some nonresponding patients. Antigen specificity was not determined for the clonally expanded peripheral T cells. After ivuxolimab, CD8+ T cells had more expanded clones than CD4+ T cells on average. Clonal expansion of both CD4+ and CD8+ blood T cells was observed from baseline to week 6 at doses 0.1 to 3.0 mg/kg.

The CDR3 runs 16 amino acids, cysteine and phenylalanine included. Only the CDR3 region is kept as DNA, spanning 48 bases read in frame from base 1. Genomic DNA was isolated from the sorted cells so that the TCRbeta CDR3 region could be sequenced. The immunoSEQ Assay was used to sequence the TCRbeta CDR3 regions. As stored in TCRdb, this immuneACCESS dataset retains in-frame rearrangements with V and J assigned. A fraction of the clones does not appear; measured against another copy, unresolved V genes explain less than half of the discrepancy, and the remainder lacks a known reason. The sample records 65,000 to 80,000 clones, around 87% of which are singletons. The top ten hold 0.2% to 0.3% of the sample. The trial excluded patients who had a history of autoimmune disease or who were on systemic immunosuppression. In every dose cohort, peripheral blood was drawn for TCR sequencing at baseline, cycle 4 day 1, and cycle 7 day 1. The samples were taken from a phase I, first-in-human, multicenter, open-label dose-escalation trial of ivuxolimab. The trial enrolled adults with locally advanced or metastatic head and neck squamous cell, hepatocellular, melanoma or renal cell carcinoma. Before TCR sequencing, CD4+ T cells and CD8+ T cells from peripheral blood were sorted into separate populations.

The sequence links TRBV21-1 to TRBJ2-3; the table assigns TRBD2, which was not confirmed against the DNA. TRBV21-1 is a listed pseudogene. The TCR sequence derives from an adult with an advanced solid tumor such as melanoma, head and neck, liver or kidney cancer. Here the sequenced sample was CD4+ or CD8+ T cells sorted from blood, taken in a trial of the OX40 agonist ivuxolimab. The CDR3 region: CASQRRMRAATDTQYF. At the DNA level, the sequence is TGTGCCAGCCAGCGCCGAATGAGGGCTGCCACAGATACGCAGTATTTT.